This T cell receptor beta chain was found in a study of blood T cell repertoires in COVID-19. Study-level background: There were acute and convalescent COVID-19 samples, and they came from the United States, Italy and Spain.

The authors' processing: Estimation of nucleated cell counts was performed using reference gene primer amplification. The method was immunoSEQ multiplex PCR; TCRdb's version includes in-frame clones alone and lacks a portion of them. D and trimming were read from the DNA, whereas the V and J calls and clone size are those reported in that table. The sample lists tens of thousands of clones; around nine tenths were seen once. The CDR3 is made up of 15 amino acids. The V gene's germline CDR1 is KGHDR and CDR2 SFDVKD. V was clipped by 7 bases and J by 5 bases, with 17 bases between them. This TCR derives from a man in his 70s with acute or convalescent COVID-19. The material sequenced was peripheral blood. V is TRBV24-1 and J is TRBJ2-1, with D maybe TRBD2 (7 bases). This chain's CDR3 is CATSPGQGTNNEQFF. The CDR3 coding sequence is TGTGCCACCAGCCCGGGGCAGGGGACTAACAATGAGCAGTTCTTC.